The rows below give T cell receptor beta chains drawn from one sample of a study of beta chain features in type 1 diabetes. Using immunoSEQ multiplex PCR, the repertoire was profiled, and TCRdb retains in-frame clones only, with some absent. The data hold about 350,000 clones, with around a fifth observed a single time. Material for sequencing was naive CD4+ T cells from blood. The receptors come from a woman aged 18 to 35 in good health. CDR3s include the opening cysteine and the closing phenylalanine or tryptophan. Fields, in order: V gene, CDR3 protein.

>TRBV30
CAWSRLDRAGQPQHF
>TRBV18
CASSSGLSTDTQYF
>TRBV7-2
CASSLGARGRNTEAFF
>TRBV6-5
CASSRTVRDTQYF
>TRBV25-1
CASSERGLYGYTF
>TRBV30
CAWTRGGYEQYF
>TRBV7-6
CASSSYRGETQYF
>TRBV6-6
CASTLQGNGYTF
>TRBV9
CASSSEAGVLLF
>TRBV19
CASSITSQETQYF
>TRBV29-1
CSVVGRESREQYF
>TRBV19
CASSSPRSSGANVLTF